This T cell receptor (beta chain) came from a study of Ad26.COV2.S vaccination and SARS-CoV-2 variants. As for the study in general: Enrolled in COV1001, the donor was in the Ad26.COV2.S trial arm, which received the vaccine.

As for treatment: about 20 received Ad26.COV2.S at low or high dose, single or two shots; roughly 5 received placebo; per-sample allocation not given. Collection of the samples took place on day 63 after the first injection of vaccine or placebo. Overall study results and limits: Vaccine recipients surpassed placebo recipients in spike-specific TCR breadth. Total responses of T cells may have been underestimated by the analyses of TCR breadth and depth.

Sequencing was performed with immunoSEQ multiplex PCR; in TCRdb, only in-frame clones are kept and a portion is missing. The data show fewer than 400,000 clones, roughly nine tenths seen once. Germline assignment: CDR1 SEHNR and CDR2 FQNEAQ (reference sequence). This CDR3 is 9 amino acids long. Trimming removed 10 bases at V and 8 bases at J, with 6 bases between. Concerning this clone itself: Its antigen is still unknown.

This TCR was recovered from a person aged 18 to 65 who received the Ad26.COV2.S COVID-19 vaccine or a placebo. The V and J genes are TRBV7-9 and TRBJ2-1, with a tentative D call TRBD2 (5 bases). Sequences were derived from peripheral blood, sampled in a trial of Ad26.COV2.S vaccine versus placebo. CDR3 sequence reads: CATGDEQFF. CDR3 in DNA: TGTGCCACCGGGGATGAGCAGTTCTTC.